This T cell receptor (beta chain) comes out of a study of post-analysis software for immune sequencing data. Study-wide results and caveats: Included in a set of about 5 TRBV segments more frequent in patients than controls were TRBV5-6, TRBV5-1 and TRBV20-1.

cDNA libraries for TCR beta contained unique molecular identifiers. TCRdb used MiXCR to reprocess the PCR reads, holding one entry per CDR3 protein. This table has fewer than 850,000 distinct CDR3 sequences, approximately 30% appearing once. The CDR3 consists of 15 residues. Trimming removed 0 bases at V and 0 bases at J, with 9 bases between. The V gene's germline CDR1 is MNHEY and CDR2 SMNVEV (reference sequence). With regard to this clonotype: The antigen remains undetermined.

This chain links TRBV27 with TRBJ2-7; no clear D. Sequencing used blood. This receptor was identified in a girl between 5 and 17 years old with multiple sclerosis. The chain's CDR3 is CASSLSAVSSYEQYF. The DNA of the CDR3 is TGTGCCAGCAGTTTATCGGCGGTGAGCTCCTACGAGCAGTACTTC.